This is a list of T cell receptor beta chains from one sample in a study of T cell responses to AZD1222 COVID-19 vaccine. Some clones are missing from TCRdb's copy, which holds only in-frame ones; the method was immunoSEQ multiplex PCR. This sample has roughly 86,000 clones, with over 75% found just once. This sample comprised peripheral blood, obtained on day 0 of AZD1222 vaccination. The source is an adult in good health. Each CDR3 is given with its conserved first and last residue. The D gene is left open where the match is weak. Some rows have no size entry. The others give once, few or many, or a class for an expanded clone.

>TRBV18|TRBD1|.|TRBJ1-2
CASSPAQGVDYGYTF
TGTGCCAGCTCACCAGCCCAGGGGGTGGATTATGGCTACACCTTC
>TRBV7-9|TRBD1|.|TRBJ1-2
CASSLQGTENDYGYTF
TGTGCCAGCAGCTTACAGGGGACAGAGAACGACTATGGCTACACCTTC
>TRBV7-9|TRBD2|.|TRBJ2-7
CASSSRSSGLAGEQYF
TGTGCCAGCAGTTCTCGGTCCTCCGGACTAGCGGGCGAGCAGTACTTC
>TRBV11-1|.|.|TRBJ2-4
CASSPSGATDIQYF
TGTGCCAGCAGCCCCTCAGGAGCTACGGACATTCAGTACTTC
>TRBV13|.|.|TRBJ2-1
CASSFYRGGSYNEQFF
TGTGCCAGCAGCTTTTATAGAGGGGGCTCCTACAATGAGCAGTTCTTC
>TRBV28|.|.|TRBJ2-3
CASMAGGGTDTQYF
TGTGCCAGCATGGCCGGGGGCGGTACAGATACGCAGTATTTT
>TRBV13|.|.|TRBJ1-2
CASSSSQGLSYGYTF
TGTGCCAGCAGCTCTTCCCAGGGACTTTCGTATGGCTACACCTTC
>TRBV27|.|.|TRBJ1-1
CASSSNRLANTEAFF
TGTGCCAGCAGTTCCAACAGGTTAGCGAACACTGAAGCTTTCTTT
>TRBV4-2|.|few|TRBJ1-1
CASSQDYGEDTEAFF
TGTGCCAGCAGCCAAGATTATGGGGAGGACACTGAAGCTTTCTTT
>TRBV28|.|.|TRBJ1-2
CASSSRERGVAYGYTF
TGTGCCAGCAGTTCTAGAGAGAGGGGGGTTGCCTATGGCTACACCTTC
>TRBV14|.|.|TRBJ1-2
CASSQGVYGYTF
TGTGCCAGCAGCCAAGGGGTCTATGGCTACACCTTC
>TRBV28|.|few|TRBJ2-7
CASSLRQTEQYF
TGTGCCAGCAGTCTGCGACAGACTGAGCAGTACTTC
>TRBV6-1|TRBD1|.|TRBJ1-5
CASAEGDRGSNQPQHF
TGTGCCAGCGCTGAAGGGGACAGGGGGAGCAATCAGCCCCAGCATTTT
>TRBV7-3|.|.|TRBJ2-7
CASSPRGGGTSYEQYF
TGTGCCAGCAGCCCGCGGGGAGGGGGTACCTCCTACGAGCAGTACTTC
>TRBV9|.|.|TRBJ2-1
CASSVAGQLSYNEQFF
TGTGCCAGCAGCGTAGCTGGACAACTCTCCTACAATGAGCAGTTCTTC
>TRBV28|TRBD1|.|TRBJ2-7
CASRDRGLYEQYF
TGTGCCAGCAGGGACAGGGGGCTTTACGAGCAGTACTTC
>TRBV7-3|.|.|TRBJ2-5
CASSLPGTETQYF
TGTGCCAGCAGCTTACCAGGGACAGAGACCCAGTACTTC
>TRBV14|.|.|TRBJ1-1
CASSQLTVGTEAFF
TGTGCCAGCAGCCAACTGACAGTCGGGACTGAAGCTTTCTTT
>TRBV5-1|TRBD2|.|TRBJ2-2
CASRYTSGNTGELFF
TGCGCCAGCAGATATACTAGCGGGAACACCGGGGAGCTGTTTTTT
>TRBV3-1/TRBV3-2|.|.|TRBJ1-1
CASSQDFGVPEAFF
TGTGCCAGCAGCCAAGATTTCGGGGTCCCTGAAGCTTTCTTT
>TRBV27|TRBD1|.|TRBJ1-6
CASSLGTAGISYNSPLHF
TGTGCCAGCAGTCTTGGGACAGCGGGGATCTCCTATAATTCACCCCTCCACTTT
>TRBV28|.|.|TRBJ2-3
CASSSGIVGGTDTQYF
TGTGCCAGCAGTTCAGGGATCGTGGGGGGCACAGATACGCAGTATTTT
>TRBV2|TRBD2|.|TRBJ2-1
CASSTGLAAYNEQFF
TGTGCCAGCAGTACGGGACTAGCGGCCTACAATGAGCAGTTCTTC
>TRBV5-6|.|.|TRBJ1-2
CASSFPGVGYTF
TGTGCCAGCAGCTTCCCAGGGGTTGGCTACACCTTC
>TRBV6-5|.|.|TRBJ2-3
CASSPGPTSTDTQYF
TGTGCCAGCAGCCCGGGCCCAACTAGCACAGATACGCAGTATTTT
>TRBV6-4|.|.|TRBJ1-1
CASSEGGEGNTEAFF
TGTGCCAGCAGTGAGGGAGGTGAAGGGAACACTGAAGCTTTCTTT
>TRBV9|.|.|TRBJ2-3
CASSVDYSTDTQYF
TGTGCCAGCAGCGTCGACTATAGCACAGATACGCAGTATTTT
>TRBV6-1|TRBD1|.|TRBJ1-5
CASSDNRGNQPQHF
TGTGCCAGCAGTGACAACAGGGGAAATCAGCCCCAGCATTTT
>TRBV5-1|.|.|TRBJ1-6
CASSIVPLGARNSPLHF
TGCGCCAGCAGCATAGTCCCCCTCGGGGCCCGTAATTCACCCCTCCACTTT
>TRBV7-9|.|once|TRBJ1-1
CASSSSGHKGITEAFF
TGTGCCAGCAGCTCCAGCGGACATAAGGGAATCACTGAAGCTTTCTTT
>TRBV5-1|.|.|TRBJ1-6
CASSLSGQPGSPLHF
TGCGCCAGCAGCTTGTCTGGACAGCCCGGCTCACCCCTCCACTTT
>TRBV28|.|.|TRBJ2-3
CASSSFKTDTQYF
TGTGCCAGCAGTTCCTTCAAGACAGATACGCAGTATTTT
>TRBV27|.|.|TRBJ1-6
CASSSVTGKNSPLHF
TGTGCCAGCAGTTCGGTGACAGGAAAGAACTCACCCCTCCACTTT
>TRBV18|TRBD1|.|TRBJ2-7
CASSPSTGGGIYEQYF
TGTGCCAGCTCACCATCGACAGGGGGAGGGATCTACGAGCAGTACTTC
>TRBV5-4|TRBD2|once|TRBJ2-5
CASSLRLAGIETQYF
TGTGCCAGCAGCTTAAGACTAGCGGGAATTGAGACCCAGTACTTC
>TRBV28|.|.|TRBJ2-1
CASTLLNEQFF
TGTGCCAGCACGCTCCTCAATGAGCAGTTCTTC
>TRBV28|.|.|TRBJ1-5
CASSLGNQPQHF
TGTGCCAGCAGTTTGGGGAATCAGCCCCAGCATTTT
>TRBV11-2|TRBD2|.|TRBJ2-1
CASSLLLAGFDNEQFF
TGTGCCAGCAGTCTACTACTAGCGGGATTTGACAATGAGCAGTTCTTC
>TRBV5-4|TRBD2|.|TRBJ2-2
CASSLASSGVEVLFF
TGTGCCAGCAGCTTGGCGTCTAGCGGGGTTGAAGTGCTGTTTTTT
>TRBV24-1|.|.|TRBJ2-1
CATSDLKGNEQFF
TGTGCCACCAGTGATTTGAAGGGCAATGAGCAGTTCTTC
>TRBV29-1|.|.|TRBJ2-7
CSVVGLRSSYEQYF
TGCAGCGTTGTGGGGCTACGTAGCTCCTACGAGCAGTACTTC
>TRBV28|.|.|TRBJ2-7
CATDRTFTYEQYF
TGTGCCACCGATAGGACTTTCACTTACGAGCAGTACTTC
>TRBV7-3|.|.|TRBJ1-1
CASSHGGRTEAFF
TGTGCCAGCAGCCACGGAGGGAGGACTGAAGCTTTCTTT
>TRBV6-5|TRBD2|once|TRBJ2-5
CASSTGLATLETQYF
TGTGCCAGCAGCACGGGACTAGCTACACTGGAGACCCAGTACTTC
>TRBV5-1|.|few|TRBJ1-3
CASSLDGLGNTIYF
TGCGCCAGCAGCTTGGACGGGCTTGGAAACACCATATATTTT
>TRBV7-2|TRBD2|.|TRBJ2-7
CASSRGGLAGSYEQYF
TGTGCCAGCAGCCGTGGTGGGCTAGCGGGTTCCTACGAGCAGTACTTC
>TRBV11-2|.|.|TRBJ2-2
CASSYLLTGGPGELFF
TGTGCCAGCAGCTATCTTCTGACAGGAGGGCCCGGGGAGCTGTTTTTT
>TRBV5-1|.|.|TRBJ2-1
CASSKRTGEVVFNEQFF
TGCGCCAGCAGCAAAAGAACAGGGGAGGTTGTATTCAATGAGCAGTTCTTC
>TRBV24-1|TRBD1|.|TRBJ2-5
CATSEGGREETQYF
TGTGCCACCAGTGAAGGGGGCAGGGAAGAGACCCAGTACTTC